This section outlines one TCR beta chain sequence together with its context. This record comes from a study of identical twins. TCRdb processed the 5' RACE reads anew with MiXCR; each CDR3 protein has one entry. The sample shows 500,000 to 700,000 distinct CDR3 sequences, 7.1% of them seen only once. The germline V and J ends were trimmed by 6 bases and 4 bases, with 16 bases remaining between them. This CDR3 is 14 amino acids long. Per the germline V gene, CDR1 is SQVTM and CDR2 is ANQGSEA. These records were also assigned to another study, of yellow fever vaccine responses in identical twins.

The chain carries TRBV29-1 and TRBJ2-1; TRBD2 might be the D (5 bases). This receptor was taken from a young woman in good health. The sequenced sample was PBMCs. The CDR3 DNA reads TGCAGCGTCCGCCCCCCCCGGGGATACAATGAGCAGTTCTTC. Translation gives CSVRPPRGYNEQFF.